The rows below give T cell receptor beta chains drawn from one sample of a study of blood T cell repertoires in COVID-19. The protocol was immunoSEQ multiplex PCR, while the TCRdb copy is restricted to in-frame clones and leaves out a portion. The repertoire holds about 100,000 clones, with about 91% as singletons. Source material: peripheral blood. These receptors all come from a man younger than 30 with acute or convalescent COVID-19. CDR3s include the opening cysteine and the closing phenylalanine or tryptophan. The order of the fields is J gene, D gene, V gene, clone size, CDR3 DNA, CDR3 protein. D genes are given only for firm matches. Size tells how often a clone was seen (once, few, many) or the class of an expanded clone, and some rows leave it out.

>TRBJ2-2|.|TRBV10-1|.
TGCGCCACCCAGACAGAGAACACCGGGGAGCTGTTTTTT
CATQTENTGELFF
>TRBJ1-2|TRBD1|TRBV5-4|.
TGTGCCAGCAGCCTACCGGGACAGGTCTATGGCTACACCTTC
CASSLPGQVYGYTF
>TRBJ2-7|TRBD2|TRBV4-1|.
TGCGCCAGCAGCCAAGATAGCGGGGGGACATCCTACGAGCAGTACTTC
CASSQDSGGTSYEQYF
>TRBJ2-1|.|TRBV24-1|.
TGTGCCACCAGTGGAAACAGGCCGAGCTCCTACAATGAGCAGTTCTTC
CATSGNRPSSYNEQFF
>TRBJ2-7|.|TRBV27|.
TGTGCCAGCAGTTCTCCCCTTCGACAAAATACCTACGAGCAGTACTTC
CASSSPLRQNTYEQYF
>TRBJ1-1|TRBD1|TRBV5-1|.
TGCGCCAGCAGCCAGACAGGGATCTCGAACACTGAAGCTTTCTTT
CASSQTGISNTEAFF
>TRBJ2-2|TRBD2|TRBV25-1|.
TGTGCCAGCAGTTCACTAGCGGGAGGTACGAACACCGGGGAGCTGTTTTTT
CASSSLAGGTNTGELFF
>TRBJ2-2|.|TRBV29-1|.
TGCAGCGTTGACAGGGATATCACCGGGGAGCTGTTTTTT
CSVDRDITGELFF
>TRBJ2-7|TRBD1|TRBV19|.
TGTGCCAGTAGCCGACAGGGGGCGCTTCACGAGCAGTACTTC
CASSRQGALHEQYF
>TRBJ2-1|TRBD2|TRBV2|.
TGTGCCAGCAAACAGCTAGCGGGAGGGGTTTTTGTTAAGGATGAGCAGTTCTTC
CASKQLAGGVFVKDEQFF
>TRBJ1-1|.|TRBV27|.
TGTGCCAGCAGTTTAACGTACCCGACAGTGAACAGTGAAGCTTTCTTT
CASSLTYPTVNSEAFF
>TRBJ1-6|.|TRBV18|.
TGTGCCAGCTCACCAGGAGGTACTAATAATTCACCCCTCCACTTT
CASSPGGTNNSPLHF
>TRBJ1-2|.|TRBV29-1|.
TGCAGCGTCTACGCCCTCAGACAGGCCAACTATGGCTACACCTTC
CSVYALRQANYGYTF
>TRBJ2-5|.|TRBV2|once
TGTGCCAGCCGAGAGAGAGGGGGGGAAGAGACCCAGTACTTC
CASRERGGEETQYF
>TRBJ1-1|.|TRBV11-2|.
TGTGCCAGCACCCCGGGGTCCGCCTCCACTGAAGCTTTCTTT
CASTPGSASTEAFF
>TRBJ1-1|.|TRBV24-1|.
TGTGCCACCAGTGATTTCAACCAACAGGGTAGGTTAGAAGCTTTCTTT
CATSDFNQQGRLEAFF
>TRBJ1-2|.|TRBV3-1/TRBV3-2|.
TGTGCCAGCAGCCAAGATCGTTTTATAGGGGGTATGAGTGGCTACACCTTC
CASSQDRFIGGMSGYTF
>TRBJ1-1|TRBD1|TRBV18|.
TGTGCCAGCTCATCGAGGACAGGGCATAGTGAAGCTTTCTTT
CASSSRTGHSEAFF
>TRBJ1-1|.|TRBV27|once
TGTGCCAGCAGTTTAGTCCTACCAACCGGGACATCGAACACTGAAGCTTTCTTT
CASSLVLPTGTSNTEAFF
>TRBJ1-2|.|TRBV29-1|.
TGCAGCGTTCCCCCGGGGGTGGACTATGGCTACACCTTC
CSVPPGVDYGYTF
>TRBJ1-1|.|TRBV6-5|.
TGTGCCAGCAGTCCTCTCGACCGGGGTACTGAAGCTTTCTTT
CASSPLDRGTEAFF
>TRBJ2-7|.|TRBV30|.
TGTGCCTTAGAGGCTAGCAGCTACGAGCAGTACTTC
CALEASSYEQYF
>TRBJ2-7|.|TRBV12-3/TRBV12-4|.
TGTGCCAGCAGCCCTACATGGGAGGAGCAGTACTTC
CASSPTWEEQYF
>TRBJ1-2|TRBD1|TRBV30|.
TGTGCCTGGAAAATTACAGGGGGAGGGGGCTACACCTTC
CAWKITGGGGYTF
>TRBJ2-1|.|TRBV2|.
TGTGCCAGCAGTGAAGCAAACGGGGACAATGAGCAGTTCTTC
CASSEANGDNEQFF
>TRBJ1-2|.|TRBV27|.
TGTGCCAGCAGTTTAAAGGCGGCAAAGAACTATGGCTACACCTTC
CASSLKAAKNYGYTF
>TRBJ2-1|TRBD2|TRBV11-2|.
TGTGCCAGCAGCCCCGGACTAGCGGGAGAAGGGTCTCCCGTGAATGAGCAGTTCTTC
CASSPGLAGEGSPVNEQFF
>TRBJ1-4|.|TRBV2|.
TGTGCCAGCAGTGAAAGGAGGGCTAGTAATGAAAAACTGTTTTTT
CASSERRASNEKLFF
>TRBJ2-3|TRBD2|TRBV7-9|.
TGTGCCAGCAGCTTAGGGTCCGGAGCGGGAGTGGATACGCAGTATTTT
CASSLGSGAGVDTQYF
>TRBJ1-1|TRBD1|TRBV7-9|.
TGTGCCAGCAGCTTTCCAAGGACAGGGGTCATGAACACTGAAGCTTTCTTT
CASSFPRTGVMNTEAFF
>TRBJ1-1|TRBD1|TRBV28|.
TGTGCCAGCAGTTCGCAACTAAACAGGGGGCCTACTACTGGAGCTTTCTTT
CASSSQLNRGPTTGAFF
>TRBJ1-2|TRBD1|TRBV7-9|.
TGTGCCAGCAGCTTAGAGGACAGGGGTGGCTACACCTTC
CASSLEDRGGYTF
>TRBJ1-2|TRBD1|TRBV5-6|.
TGTGCCAGCAGCTTGGTCGACAGGGAGATAATAGAGGATGGCTACACCTTC
CASSLVDREIIEDGYTF
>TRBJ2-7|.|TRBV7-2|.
TGTGCCAGCAGCTTAGGGCAGGGGAGATCTGGGGAGCAGTACTTC
CASSLGQGRSGEQYF
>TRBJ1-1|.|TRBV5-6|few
TGTGCCAGCAGCTTGGTACTAGAAGTTTACACTGAAGCTTTCTTT
CASSLVLEVYTEAFF
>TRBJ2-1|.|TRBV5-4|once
TGTGCCAGCAGGTTAGAGAGCTCCTACAATGAGCAGTTCTTC
CASRLESSYNEQFF
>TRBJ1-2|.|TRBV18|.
TGTGCCAGCTTCCCCCGGACGGGGTATGGCTACACCTTC
CASFPRTGYGYTF
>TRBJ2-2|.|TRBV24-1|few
TGTGCCACCAGTGATTCAAGCCTCCTGGTGAAGACCGGGGAGCTGTTTTTT
CATSDSSLLVKTGELFF
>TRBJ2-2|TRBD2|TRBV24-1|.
TGTGCCACCAAGTCCCTCCTGGGGGAACTAGCGGGAGCGGGGACCGGGGAGCTGTTTTTT
CATKSLLGELAGAGTGELFF
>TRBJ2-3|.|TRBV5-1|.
TGCGCCAGCAGCTTGGACAGCTACACAGATACGCAGTATTTT
CASSLDSYTDTQYF
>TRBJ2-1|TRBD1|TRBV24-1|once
TGTGCCACCAGTGACTCAGACAGGGGGTTCTCCTACAATGAGCAGTTCTTC
CATSDSDRGFSYNEQFF
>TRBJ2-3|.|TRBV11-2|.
TGTGCCAGCAGGGGACTGCGGCAGGGAAGCACAGATACGCAGTATTTT
CASRGLRQGSTDTQYF
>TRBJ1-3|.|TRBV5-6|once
TGTGCCAGCAGCTCTCGGCGGGGGTTCTCTGGAAACACCATATATTTT
CASSSRRGFSGNTIYF
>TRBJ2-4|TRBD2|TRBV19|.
TGTGCCAGTAGTATCACTAGCGGGAGACGTCTAGCCAAAAACATTCAGTACTTC
CASSITSGRRLAKNIQYF
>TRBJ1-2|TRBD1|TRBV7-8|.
TGTGCCAGCAGCCACTGGGACAGGGTAGGAGATGGCTACACCTTC
CASSHWDRVGDGYTF
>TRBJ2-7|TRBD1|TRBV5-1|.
TGCGCCAGCGGGACAGGAGCCTACGAGCAGTACTTC
CASGTGAYEQYF
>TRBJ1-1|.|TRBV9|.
TGTGCCAGCAGCGCCAGCCCGACCGCCTCAGGGGCTTTCTTT
CASSASPTASGAFF
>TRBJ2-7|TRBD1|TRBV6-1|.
TGTGCCAGCAGTGAAGCGTGGGACAGTTCCTACGAGCAGTACTTC
CASSEAWDSSYEQYF
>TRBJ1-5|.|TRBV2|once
TGTGCCAGCACCTCCGACAGCGAAGTCAATCAGCCCCAGCATTTT
CASTSDSEVNQPQHF
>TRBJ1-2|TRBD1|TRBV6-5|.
TGTGCCGGTACAGGGGGAACTAGACCGAGCTATGGCTACACCTTC
CAGTGGTRPSYGYTF
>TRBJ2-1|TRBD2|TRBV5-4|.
TGTGCCAGCAGTCACCGTCTGGGGAGGGGCTTTAGTGAGCAGTTCTTC
CASSHRLGRGFSEQFF
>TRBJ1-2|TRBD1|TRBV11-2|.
TGTGCGGGGGCTGGGTTTGACAGGGACAGTCCTAACTATGGCTACACCTTC
CAGAGFDRDSPNYGYTF
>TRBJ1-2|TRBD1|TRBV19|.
TGTGCCAGTAGTATTTTAGGTGTCCGCGGACAGGGCGACTATGGCTACACCTTC
CASSILGVRGQGDYGYTF
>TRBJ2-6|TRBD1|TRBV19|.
TGTGCCAGTAGGCCAGACAGGGGGCGGTATGGGGCCAACGTCCTGACTTTC
CASRPDRGRYGANVLTF
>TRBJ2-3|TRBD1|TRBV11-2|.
TGTGCCAGCAGCCAACCGACCGGGACAGGGGCAGATACGCAGTATTTT
CASSQPTGTGADTQYF
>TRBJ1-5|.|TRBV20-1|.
TGCAGTGCTAGTCCAGGGCGCAATCAGCCCCAGCATTTT
CSASPGRNQPQHF
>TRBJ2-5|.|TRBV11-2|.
TGTGCCAGCAGCTTTCTTGTTCAAGAGACCCAGTACTTC
CASSFLVQETQYF
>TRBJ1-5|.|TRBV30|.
TGTGCCTGGAGCGAAACAGGGATGATTGGGGTTTATCAGCCCCAGCATTTT
CAWSETGMIGVYQPQHF
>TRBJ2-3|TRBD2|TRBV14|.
TGTGCCAGCAGCCGGACTAGCGGGAGTTCAGATACGCAGTATTTT
CASSRTSGSSDTQYF
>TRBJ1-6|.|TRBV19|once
TGTGCCAGTAGTACCTACAGGGACAATTCACCCCTCCACTTT
CASSTYRDNSPLHF